The subject of this entry is one T cell receptor (beta chain). Its antigen is still unknown. The entry originates in a study of Ad26.COV2.S vaccination and SARS-CoV-2 variants. The data were produced by immunoSEQ multiplex PCR, yet TCRdb's version contains in-frame clones alone and is incomplete. The table records about half a million clones, 80% to 90% of them present only once. Germline values: CDR1 KGHSH, CDR2 LQKENI. This CDR3 has 12 residues. Trimming removed 8 bases at V and 3 bases at J, with 10 bases between. General study findings and limits: A substantial breadth of spike-specific CD8+ and CD4+ T cell responses after vaccination has been reported.

Specified treatment: around 19 received Ad26.COV2.S at low or high dose, single or two shots; 5 received placebo; per-sample allocation not given. Samples came from day 63 after the first vaccine or placebo injection. This sequence was found in a person between 18 and 65 years old who received the Ad26.COV2.S COVID-19 vaccine or a placebo. The genes are TRBV18 and TRBJ1-2; D remains ambiguous. The input for sequencing was peripheral blood, taken in a trial of Ad26.COV2.S vaccine versus placebo. Here the CDR3 reads CASRMEDYGYTF. Here the CDR3 DNA reads TGTGCCAGCCGAATGGAGGACTATGGCTACACCTTC.